A selection of T cell receptor beta chains follows, all from one sample in a study of T cells in pancreatic ductal adenocarcinoma. Here immunoSEQ multiplex PCR was the method, and the copy in TCRdb shows in-frame clones only, minus some. Here the sample spans 4,500 to 5,000 clones, about 88% being singletons. The sample taken for sequencing was pancreatic tumor tissue. These receptor sequences come from a human donor with pancreatic ductal adenocarcinoma. The CDR3 runs from the conserved cysteine through the conserved F or W. D genes are given only for firm matches. The size entry is marked missing in some rows and otherwise reads once, few, many or a size class.

V gene	J gene	clone size	D gene	CDR3 protein	CDR3 DNA
TRBV19	TRBJ2-7	few	TRBD2	CASSMTSGSYDEQYF	TGTGCCAGTAGTATGACTAGCGGGAGTTACGACGAGCAGTACTTC
TRBV18	TRBJ1-4	NA	TRBD1	CASSPKGTGEKLFF	TGTGCCAGCTCACCAAAGGGGACAGGCGAAAAACTGTTTTTT
TRBV7-9	TRBJ1-1	NA	TRBD1	CASRPQGWTEAFF	TGTGCCAGCAGACCACAGGGGTGGACTGAAGCTTTCTTT
TRBV7-6	TRBJ2-7	NA	TRBD1	CASSLAPTGGSYEQYF	TGTGCCAGCAGCTTAGCGCCGACAGGGGGCTCCTACGAGCAGTACTTC
TRBV4-3	TRBJ2-7	NA	NA	CASSQDLITNYNYEQYF	TGCGCCAGCAGCCAAGATCTAATAACAAATTACAACTACGAGCAGTACTTC
TRBV19	TRBJ1-1	NA	TRBD1	CASSTQGARTEAFF	TGTGCCAGTAGTACGCAGGGGGCGCGCACTGAAGCTTTCTTT
TRBV6-6	TRBJ1-3	NA	NA	CASSYSGGNTIYF	TGTGCCAGCAGTTACTCGGGTGGAAACACCATATATTTT
TRBV30	TRBJ2-7	NA	TRBD1	CACLGTANYEQYF	TGTGCCTGCCTTGGGACAGCCAACTACGAGCAGTACTTC
TRBV5-1	TRBJ2-1	once	TRBD2	CASSSPAGDYNEQFF	TGCGCCAGCAGCTCACCAGCGGGGGATTACAATGAGCAGTTCTTC
TRBV6-1	TRBJ1-1	NA	NA	CASSLSGAEAFF	TGTGCCAGCAGTCTAAGCGGGGCTGAAGCTTTCTTT
TRBV5-6	TRBJ1-5	NA	NA	CASSLDRANQPQHF	TGTGCCAGCAGCTTGGACAGGGCGAATCAGCCCCAGCATTTT
TRBV19	TRBJ2-7	NA	TRBD1	CASSYRGFSDEQYF	TGTGCCAGTAGTTACAGGGGATTCAGCGACGAGCAGTACTTC
TRBV2	TRBJ2-2	NA	NA	CASAQAEELFF	TGTGCCAGCGCCCAAGCAGAGGAGCTGTTTTTT
TRBV7-9	TRBJ1-2	NA	TRBD1	CASSFSGGGDGYTF	TGTGCCAGCAGCTTCTCAGGGGGTGGGGATGGCTACACCTTC
TRBV25-1	TRBJ1-2	NA	TRBD1	CASTDRVNYGYTF	TGTGCCAGCACCGACAGGGTTAACTATGGCTACACCTTC
TRBV5-1	TRBJ2-3	NA	NA	CASSLGGYTDTQYF	TGCGCCAGCAGCTTGGGGGGGTACACAGATACGCAGTATTTT
TRBV7-9	TRBJ1-1	NA	NA	CASSLQRDTEAFF	TGTGCCAGCAGCTTACAAAGGGACACTGAAGCTTTCTTT
TRBV11-2	TRBJ2-1	NA	NA	CASSPGPSFGNEQFF	TGTGCCAGCAGCCCGGGACCCAGCTTCGGCAATGAGCAGTTCTTC
TRBV7-3	TRBJ2-7	NA	NA	CASSLTLGWQYF	TGTGCCAGCAGCTTAACCTTAGGGTGGCAGTACTTC
TRBV5-1	TRBJ1-1	NA	NA	CASRRDTRESAFF	TGCGCCAGCAGACGGGACACCCGGGAATCGGCTTTCTTT
TRBV27	TRBJ1-3	NA	NA	CASSPIGGTIYF	TGTGCCAGCAGCCCCATTGGGGGCACCATATATTTT
TRBV7-9	TRBJ2-7	few	NA	CASNLQGYEQYF	TGTGCCAGCAACCTACAGGGCTACGAGCAGTACTTC
TRBV7-2	TRBJ2-3	NA	NA	CASSRKSLTDTQYF	TGTGCCAGCAGCAGGAAGAGTCTCACAGATACGCAGTATTTT
TRBV7-6	TRBJ2-5	NA	NA	CASSQDPSETQYF	TGTGCCAGCAGCCAGGACCCGTCGGAGACCCAGTACTTC
TRBV9	TRBJ1-1	NA	TRBD1	CASSAGWTGVNTEAFF	TGTGCCAGCAGCGCCGGGTGGACAGGGGTGAACACTGAAGCTTTCTTT
TRBV10-3	TRBJ1-1	NA	TRBD1	CAISGTGKQGKNTEAFF	TGTGCCATCAGTGGTACTGGAAAACAGGGGAAGAACACTGAAGCTTTCTTT
TRBV7-2	TRBJ2-1	NA	NA	CASSLVNSKKSSYNEQFF	TGTGCCAGCAGCTTAGTGAACTCCAAAAAGAGCTCCTACAATGAGCAGTTCTTC
TRBV4-3	TRBJ2-3	few	TRBD2	CASSHTAPGLAGGVDTQYF	TGCGCCAGCAGCCACACTGCTCCGGGACTAGCGGGAGGGGTTGATACGCAGTATTTT
TRBV4-2	TRBJ2-3	once	NA	CASSQDSVTDTQYF	TGTGCCAGCAGCCAAGACTCGGTCACAGATACGCAGTATTTT
TRBV7-2	TRBJ2-2	NA	NA	CASSFVSDWRNTGELFF	TGTGCCAGCAGCTTTGTAAGCGATTGGCGAAACACCGGGGAGCTGTTTTTT
TRBV28	TRBJ2-5	NA	TRBD2	CASRPGAGGYQKTQYF	TGTGCCAGCAGGCCGGGGGCGGGAGGGTATCAGAAGACCCAGTACTTC
TRBV18	TRBJ1-3	NA	NA	CASSPSNLQASFGNTIYF	TGTGCCAGCTCACCATCTAACTTACAGGCGTCTTTCGGAAACACCATATATTTT
TRBV5-4	TRBJ2-1	NA	TRBD2	CASSSAASGGIYNEQFF	TGTGCCAGCAGCTCAGCGGCTAGCGGGGGGATTTACAATGAGCAGTTCTTC
TRBV19	TRBJ1-5	NA	NA	CASSMAKAPNQPQHF	TGTGCCAGTAGTATGGCGAAGGCTCCCAATCAGCCCCAGCATTTT
TRBV10-2	TRBJ2-3	NA	TRBD1	CASRGGVDRGTDTQYF	TGCGCCAGCAGAGGGGGTGTGGACAGGGGTACAGATACGCAGTATTTT
TRBV28	TRBJ2-7	once	TRBD1	CASSRGQGEQYF	TGTGCCAGCAGTCGAGGACAGGGCGAGCAGTACTTC
TRBV5-4	TRBJ1-2	NA	TRBD1	CASSLTGQTNYGYTF	TGTGCCAGCAGCCTTACGGGACAGACAAACTATGGCTACACCTTC
TRBV2	TRBJ1-4	few	NA	CASRYGATNEKLFF	TGTGCCAGCAGATACGGAGCAACTAATGAAAAACTGTTTTTT
TRBV10-3	TRBJ2-5	NA	TRBD2	CAISELESGSGKTQYF	TGTGCCATCAGTGAGTTGGAGAGCGGGAGTGGGAAGACCCAGTACTTC
TRBV9	TRBJ2-4	NA	NA	CASSVKRPLGKNIQYF	TGTGCCAGCAGCGTGAAGCGACCCCTGGGCAAAAACATTCAGTACTTC
TRBV28	TRBJ2-3	NA	NA	CASHQVGPQRDTQYF	TGTGCCAGTCATCAAGTAGGACCCCAGAGAGATACGCAGTATTTT
TRBV19	TRBJ2-1	NA	TRBD2	CASSPTSGSYNEQFF	TGTGCCAGTAGTCCCACTAGCGGCTCCTACAATGAGCAGTTCTTC
TRBV10-1	TRBJ2-1	NA	TRBD2	CASSYSGGRAYNEQFF	TGCGCCAGCAGCTATAGCGGGGGGAGGGCCTACAATGAGCAGTTCTTC
TRBV4-2	TRBJ1-2	NA	NA	CASSHDRGDYGYTF	TGTGCCAGCAGCCATGATCGGGGAGACTATGGCTACACCTTC
TRBV18	TRBJ2-7	NA	TRBD1	CASCWEGGAGYEQYF	TGTGCCAGCTGCTGGGAAGGGGGCGCTGGCTACGAGCAGTACTTC
TRBV4-3	TRBJ2-3	NA	NA	CASSQTGFTDTQYF	TGCGCCAGCAGCCAGACAGGATTCACAGATACGCAGTATTTT
TRBV4-1	TRBJ1-4	NA	NA	CASSQDLGMGVTNEKLFF	TGCGCCAGCAGCCAAGATCTGGGGATGGGGGTAACTAATGAAAAACTGTTTTTT
TRBV7-5	TRBJ2-7	NA	NA	CASREGLAYEQYF	TGTGCCAGCAGAGAGGGACTAGCGTACGAGCAGTACTTC
TRBV7-6	TRBJ2-3	once	NA	CASSLTGPGDTQYF	TGTGCCAGCAGCTTAACAGGCCCGGGAGATACGCAGTATTTT
TRBV2	TRBJ2-2	NA	TRBD2	CASGRGGGELFF	TGTGCCAGCGGCCGGGGGGGCGGGGAGCTGTTTTTT
TRBV6-6	TRBJ2-3	once	NA	CASSPNTGTDTQYF	TGTGCCAGCAGCCCGAATACAGGCACAGATACGCAGTATTTT
TRBV21-1	TRBJ1-3	NA	NA	CASSKMGAASGNTIYF	TGTGCCAGCAGCAAGATGGGGGCGGCCTCTGGAAACACCATATATTTT
TRBV28	TRBJ1-3	NA	NA	CASSLEGGARGNTIYF	TGTGCCAGCAGTTTGGAAGGGGGGGCGCGGGGAAACACCATATATTTT
TRBV27	TRBJ2-7	NA	TRBD1	CASSTNMGQGRDEQYF	TGTGCCAGCAGCACCAATATGGGACAGGGCAGGGACGAGCAGTACTTC
TRBV11-2	TRBJ2-1	NA	TRBD2	CATTDLAGRYNEQFF	TGTGCCACAACCGACCTAGCGGGACGTTACAATGAGCAGTTCTTC
TRBV4-2	TRBJ2-7	NA	TRBD1	CASSKGTDEYEQYF	TGTGCCAGCAGCAAAGGGACAGACGAATACGAGCAGTACTTC